Listed here is a single T cell receptor beta chain. The data stem from a study of cytomegalovirus exposure and HLA in healthy donors. Using immunoSEQ multiplex PCR, the repertoire was profiled, and TCRdb retains in-frame clones only, with some absent. Here the sample spans roughly 270,000 clones, roughly 90% being singletons. Per germline, CDR1 SGHAT and CDR2 FQNNGV. V was trimmed by 6 bases and J by 3 bases, leaving 6 bases between them. This CDR3 has 11 residues. This sequence joins TRBV11-2 and TRBJ2-7; D remains ambiguous. This receptor was identified in a woman between 18 and 30 years old in good health and CMV-seronegative. Sequenced sample: PBMCs. CDR3 in amino acids: CASSSIYEQYF. The CDR3 DNA reads as TGTGCCAGCAGTTCAATCTACGAGCAGTACTTC.